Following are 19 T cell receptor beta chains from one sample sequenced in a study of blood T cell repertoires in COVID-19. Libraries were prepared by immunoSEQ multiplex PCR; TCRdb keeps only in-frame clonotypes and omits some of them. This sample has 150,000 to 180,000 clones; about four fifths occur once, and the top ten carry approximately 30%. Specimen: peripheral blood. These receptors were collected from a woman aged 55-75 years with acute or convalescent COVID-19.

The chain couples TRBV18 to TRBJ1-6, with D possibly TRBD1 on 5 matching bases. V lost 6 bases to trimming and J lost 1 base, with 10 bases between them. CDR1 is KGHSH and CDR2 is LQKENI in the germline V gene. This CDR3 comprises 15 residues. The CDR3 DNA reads TGTGCCAGCTCCCCGGGGGGATCCTATAATTCACCCCTCCACTTT. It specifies CASSPGGSYNSPLHF.

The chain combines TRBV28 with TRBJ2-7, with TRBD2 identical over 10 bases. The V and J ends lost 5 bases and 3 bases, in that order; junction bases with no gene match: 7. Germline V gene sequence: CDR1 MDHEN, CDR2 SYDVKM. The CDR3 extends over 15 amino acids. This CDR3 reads CASSGAGGSVYEQYV. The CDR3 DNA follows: TGTGCCAGCAGTGGAGCGGGGGGGTCCGTCTACGAGCAGTACGTC.

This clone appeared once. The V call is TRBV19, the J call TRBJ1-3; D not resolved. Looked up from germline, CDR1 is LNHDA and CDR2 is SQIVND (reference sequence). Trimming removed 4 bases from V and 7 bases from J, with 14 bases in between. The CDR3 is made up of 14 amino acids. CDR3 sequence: CASSNWAARNTIYF. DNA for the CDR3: TGTGCCAGTAGTAATTGGGCAGCCCGCAACACCATATATTTT. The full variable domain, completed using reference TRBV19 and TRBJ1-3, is DGGITQSPKYLFRKEGQNVTLSCEQNLNHDAMYWYRQDPGQGLRLIYYSQIVNDFQKGDIAEGYSVSREKKESFPLTVTSAQKNPTAFYLCASSNWAARNTIYFGEGSWLTVV.

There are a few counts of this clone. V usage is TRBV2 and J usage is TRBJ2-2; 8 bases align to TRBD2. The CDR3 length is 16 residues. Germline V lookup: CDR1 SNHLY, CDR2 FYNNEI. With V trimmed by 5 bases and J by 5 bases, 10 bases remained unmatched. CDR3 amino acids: CASSPGLESWTGELFF. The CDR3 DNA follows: TGTGCCAGCAGTCCGGGACTAGAATCGTGGACCGGGGAGCTGTTTTTT.

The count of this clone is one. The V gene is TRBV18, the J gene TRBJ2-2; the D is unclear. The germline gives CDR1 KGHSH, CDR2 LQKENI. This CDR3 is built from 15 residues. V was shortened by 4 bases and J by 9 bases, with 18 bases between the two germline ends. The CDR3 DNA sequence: TGTGCCAGCTCACTCATTCACGAGGTACGGCGGGAGCTGTTTTTT. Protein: CASSLIHEVRRELFF.

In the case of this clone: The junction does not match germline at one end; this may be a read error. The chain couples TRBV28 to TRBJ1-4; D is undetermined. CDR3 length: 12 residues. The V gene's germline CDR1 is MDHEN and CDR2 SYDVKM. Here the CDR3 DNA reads TGTGCCAGCAAAGCGGGGAATCGGGCAACCGTTTTT. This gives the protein CASKAGNRATVF.

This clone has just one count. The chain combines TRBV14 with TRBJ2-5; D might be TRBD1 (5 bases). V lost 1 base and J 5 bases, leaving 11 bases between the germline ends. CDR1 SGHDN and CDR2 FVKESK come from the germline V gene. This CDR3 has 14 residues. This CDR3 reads CASSQAWGPETQYF. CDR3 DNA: TGTGCCAGCAGCCAAGCCTGGGGCCCTGAGACCCAGTACTTC.

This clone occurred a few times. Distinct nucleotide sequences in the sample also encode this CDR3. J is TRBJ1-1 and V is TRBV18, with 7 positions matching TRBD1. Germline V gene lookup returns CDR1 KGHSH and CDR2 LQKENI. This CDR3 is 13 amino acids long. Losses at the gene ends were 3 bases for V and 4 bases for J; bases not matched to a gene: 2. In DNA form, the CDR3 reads TGTGCCAGCTCACCTCGACAGGGCACTGAAGCTTTCTTT. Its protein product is CASSPRQGTEAFF.

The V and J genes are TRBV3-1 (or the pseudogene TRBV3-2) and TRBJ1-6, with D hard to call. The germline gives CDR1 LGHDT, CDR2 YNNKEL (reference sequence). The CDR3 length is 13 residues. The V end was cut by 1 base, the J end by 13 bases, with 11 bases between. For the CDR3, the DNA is TGTGCCAGCAGCCAAGTGGGAGGTTGGCCCCTCCACTTT. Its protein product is CASSQVGGWPLHF.

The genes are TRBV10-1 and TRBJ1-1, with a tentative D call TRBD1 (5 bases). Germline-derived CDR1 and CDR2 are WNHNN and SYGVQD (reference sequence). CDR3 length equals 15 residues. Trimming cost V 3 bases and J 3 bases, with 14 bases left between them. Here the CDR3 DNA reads TGCGCCAGCAGTGACGCTAAGGGGACTTACACTGAAGCTTTCTTT. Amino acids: CASSDAKGTYTEAFF.

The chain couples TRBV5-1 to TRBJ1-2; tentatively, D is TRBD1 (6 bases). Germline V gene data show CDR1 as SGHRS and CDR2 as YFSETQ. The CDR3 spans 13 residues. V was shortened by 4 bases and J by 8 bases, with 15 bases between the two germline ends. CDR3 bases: TGCGCCAGCAGCCAGGGGCCTCAAGGGGGCTACACCTTC. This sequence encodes CASSQGPQGGYTF.

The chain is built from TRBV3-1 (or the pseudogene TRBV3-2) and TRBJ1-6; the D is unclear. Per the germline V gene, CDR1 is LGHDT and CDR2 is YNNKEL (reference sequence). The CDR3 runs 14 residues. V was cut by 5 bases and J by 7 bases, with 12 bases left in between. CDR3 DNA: TGTGCCAGCAGCGCCCGGACGGGAAATTCACCCCTCCACTTT. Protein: CASSARTGNSPLHF.

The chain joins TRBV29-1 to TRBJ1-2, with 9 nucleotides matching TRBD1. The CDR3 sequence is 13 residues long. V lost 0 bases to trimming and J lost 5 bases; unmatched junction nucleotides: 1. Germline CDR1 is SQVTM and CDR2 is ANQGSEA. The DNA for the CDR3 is TGCAGCGTTGAAGAACAGGGGGCTTATGGCTACACCTTC. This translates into CSVEEQGAYGYTF. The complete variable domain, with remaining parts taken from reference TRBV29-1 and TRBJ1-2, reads SAVISQKPSRDICQRGTSLTIQCQVDSQVTMMFWYRQQPGQSLTLIATANQGSEATYESGFVIDKFPISRPNLTFSTLTVSNMSPEDSSIYLCSVEEQGAYGYTFGSGTRLTVV.

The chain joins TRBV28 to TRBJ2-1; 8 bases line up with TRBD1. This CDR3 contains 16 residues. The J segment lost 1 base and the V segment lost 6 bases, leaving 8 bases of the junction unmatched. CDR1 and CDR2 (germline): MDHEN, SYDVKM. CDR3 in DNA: TGTGCCAGCAGGGGCAGGACAGGGAGGTCCTACAATGAGCAGTTCTTC. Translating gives CASRGRTGRSYNEQFF.

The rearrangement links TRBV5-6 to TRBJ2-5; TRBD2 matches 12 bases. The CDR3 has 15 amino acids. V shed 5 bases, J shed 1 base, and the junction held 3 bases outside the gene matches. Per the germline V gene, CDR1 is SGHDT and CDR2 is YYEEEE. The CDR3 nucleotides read TGTGCCAGCAGTTCTAGCGGGGGGGCCCAAGAGACCCAGTACTTC. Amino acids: CASSSSGGAQETQYF.

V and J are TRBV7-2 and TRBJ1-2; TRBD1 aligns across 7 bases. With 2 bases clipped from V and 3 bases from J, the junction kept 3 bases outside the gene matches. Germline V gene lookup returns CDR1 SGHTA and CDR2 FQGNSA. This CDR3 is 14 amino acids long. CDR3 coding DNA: TGTGCCAGCAGCTTATGGGGACAGTACTATGGCTACACCTTC. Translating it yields CASSLWGQYYGYTF. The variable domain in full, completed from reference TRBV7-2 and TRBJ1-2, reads GAGVSQSPSNKVTEKGKDVELRCDPISGHTALYWYRQSLGQGLEFLIYFQGNSAPDKSGLPSDRFSAERTGGSVSTLTIQRTQQEDSAVYLCASSLWGQYYGYTFGSGTRLTVV.

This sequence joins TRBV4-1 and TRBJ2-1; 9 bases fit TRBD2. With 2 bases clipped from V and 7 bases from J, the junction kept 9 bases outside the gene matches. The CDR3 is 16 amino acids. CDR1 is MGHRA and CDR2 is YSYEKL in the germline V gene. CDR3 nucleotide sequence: TGCGCCAGCAGCCAAAGGGGCGGGGGGGCGGATAATGAGCAGTTCTTC. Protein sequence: CASSQRGGGADNEQFF.

The CDR3 nucleotides are TGTGCCTGGAGTGCAGGATACAATGAGCAGTTCTTC. It specifies CAWSAGYNEQFF. The chain couples TRBV30 to TRBJ2-1; D not resolved. V was shortened by 1 base and J by 4 bases, with 5 bases between the two germline ends. This CDR3 contains 12 residues. Per the germline V gene, CDR1 is GTSNPN and CDR2 is SVGIG (reference sequence).

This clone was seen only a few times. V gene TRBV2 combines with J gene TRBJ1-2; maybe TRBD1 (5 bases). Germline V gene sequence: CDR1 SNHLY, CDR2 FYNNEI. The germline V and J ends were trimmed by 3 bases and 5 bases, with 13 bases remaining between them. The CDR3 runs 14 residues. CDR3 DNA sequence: TGTGCCAGCAGTGATCAGGGCAGGTTATATGGCTACACCTTC. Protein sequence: CASSDQGRLYGYTF.